The sequence of this TCR beta chain was determined in a study of cytomegalovirus exposure and HLA in healthy donors (dated by TCRdb to the late 2010s). General notes on the study: An earlier analysis of roughly 610 of the donors reported approximately 260 Gb of sequence data and around 120 million unique TCR beta sequences obtained from about 180 million T cells. An early release that covered roughly 600 HLA-typed donors contained approximately 300 gigabases of sequencing data and tens of millions of unique TCR sequences. Of the 300 to 500 genotyped donors, 65% to 90% were placed in the genetic ancestry cluster associated with self-reported Caucasian donors. The study aimed to test whether signatures of past pathogen exposure could be identified by cataloging public T cell receptors. The study profiled the T cell repertoires of 500 to 800 subjects by immunosequencing and related them to cytomegalovirus serostatus. Along with the approximately 700-subject first cohort, a separate validation cohort of over a hundred different subjects was used. To predict cytomegalovirus infection status, the study combined high-throughput TCR immunosequencing, statistical association of individual TCRs with disease status, and machine learning. To study patterns of TCR occurrence, a later analysis re-analyzed previously published TCR beta repertoires from 550 to 800 donors and added high-resolution HLA genotyping. In the later analysis, no new phenotypic data were used to find candidate immune exposures; instead, reliance was placed on TCR beta sequences and their occurrence across donors. An earlier analysis of around 580 of the donors used high-throughput TCR beta sequencing to judge whether each TCR beta V gene segment behaved as functional or pseudogenic. Donor age, sex, ethnicity and CMV serostatus were compiled together with the repertoire data. In a later genetic analysis, genome-wide SNP genotypes for about 55% of the roughly 670 donors were used, and that subset was treated as a discovery cohort. All discovery cohort repertoires had been generated on a single sequencing platform. HLA typing covered class I and class II loci at four-digit resolution. Typing coverage differed by locus: A, B, C, DRB1 and DQB1 were typed in roughly 620-640 donors, DQA1 in 500 to 550, DPA1 in 600 to 610, and DPB1 in about 450. Four to six DR-DQ haplotypes were handled as single units for association and clustering because linkage in the cohort was strong. Among approximately 370 genotyped donors of the cohort, an average of around 250,000 unique TCR beta nucleotide sequences was sequenced per donor, of which 15% to 20% were non-productive.

Receptor libraries were prepared by the immunoSEQ multiplex PCR assay. The multiplex PCR relied on a mix of 60 forward primers for TCR Vbeta segments and 13 reverse primers for TCR Jbeta segments. Amplification of the CDR3 region of rearranged TCR beta genes was performed with a multiplex PCR assay on genomic DNA. On the Illumina HiSeq System, the amplified TCR beta libraries were sequenced as 87-base-pair reads. The authors processed their data as follows. A later analysis counted approximately 74 million unique TCR beta chains across the approximately 700 repertoires, and some 11 million of these chains were shared by at least two donors. Raw reads were error-corrected and collapsed into unique sequences with a nearest-neighbor algorithm that merged closely related sequences to remove PCR and sequencing errors. To assign V, D and J gene segments, CDR3 sequences were aligned to IMGT reference sequences. For a sequence to be retained, at least a six-nucleotide match to both a V gene segment and a J gene segment was required. A rearrangement was called productive if the CDR3 had no stop codons and remained in frame with V and J, and every other rearrangement was called non-productive. Following IMGT convention, CDR3 was defined as the stretch from the second conserved V-encoded cysteine up to the conserved J-encoded phenylalanine. The earlier analysis of about 590 of the donors excluded sequences that lacked an unambiguous match to a single V gene segment. An earlier analysis of around 600 of the donors classified V segments as functional when productive rearrangements were above 56.7% and as segregating when the standard deviation between donors was above 5%. A statistical classification framework was built to diagnose cytomegalovirus status from the catalog of TCR beta chain sequences. In a later analysis, TCR nucleotide sequences were compared against IMGT/GENE-DB human TR gene sequences so that V and J genes could be assigned. The TCRdist pipeline was used in a later analysis to assign CDR3 sequences and most-parsimonious VDJ recombination scenarios. In a later analysis, each TCR beta chain was defined by its CDR3 amino acid sequence together with its V-gene family, and reads lacking a unique V-gene family were excluded. A later analysis removed 550 to 650 highly shared, low-generation-probability nucleotide sequences to deal with suspected cross-contamination and a sequencing artifact. In a later analysis, a clonal expansion index was calculated for each public chain from normalized within-repertoire ranks of inferred template counts. Generation probabilities in a later analysis came from a VDJ recombination model fitted to out-of-frame rearrangements, and those results were checked against IGoR. Hypergeometric tests were used in a later analysis to score TCR-TCR, TCR-HLA and TCR-CMV co-occurrence, with a repertoire-size bias correction applied to the TCR pairs. False discovery rates were estimated in a later analysis by permuting HLA or CMV assignments 20 times. In a later analysis, co-occurring TCRs were grouped using DBSCAN, and TCRdist sequence similarity was added for clustering within HLA-allele-positive subsets. Repertoires with fewer than 30,000 or more than 120,000 public chains, plus five repertoires with anomalous nucleotide sharing, were excluded from co-occurrence clustering. TCRdb provides this immuneACCESS table in a form limited to in-frame rearrangements. Some clones are lacking; in checked studies, under half of them reflect an unresolved V gene, and why the rest are absent is not known. V and J calls and clone size are given by that table; D and trimming were obtained from the DNA. This sample gives some 170,000 clones in total; almost 80% of them show up just once. Clones ranked in the top ten supply 6.3% of the sample.

The cysteine opens and the phenylalanine closes a CDR3 of 13 amino acids. CDR3 DNA only is kept here, 39 bases in frame from base 1. Based on the germline V gene, the CDR1 and CDR2 sequences are SGHRS and YFSETQ. V gives up 4 bases and J gives up 5 bases, and the segment between their germline ends measures 12 bases. In total, 600 or so healthy bone marrow donors made up the cohort. Cohort members were all nominally healthy when sampled, although unrecorded immune exposures were likely present. The donor was CMV seropositive and was included in the group of 250 to 300 seropositive cohort members. A peripheral blood sample was collected from each donor, and TCR beta sequencing was performed on peripheral blood mononuclear cells. Genomic DNA extraction from the blood cell samples was performed with the Qiagen DNeasy Blood Extraction Kit. On the study overall, not on this receptor specifically: This cohort had only TCR beta chains sequenced, and the lack of alpha or paired-chain data limited which features could be detected. In a later genetic analysis, a missense DCLRE1C variant was associated with V-gene and J-gene trimming of TCR beta chains, and the association was replicated in an independent cohort. Immune exposure information for the cohort was limited to CMV serostatus. Sequencing depth was assumed to be roughly uniform across donors in the presence/absence analyses, though that assumption may not hold. A later analysis associated 15,000 or so TCR beta sequences with specific HLA alleles at a false discovery rate of 0.05. Because HLA typing was unavailable for some donors at each locus, only the typed subset was used in association tests. Correlated functional status among segregating V segments might be attributable to linkage disequilibrium, but an unknown experimental factor could not be ruled out. A later analysis found that TCR association rates varied across HLA loci, with DRB1 alleles showing the most associated TCRs and HLA-C alleles the fewest. A total of fewer than 200 TCR beta chains were listed by the study as associated with cytomegalovirus. In both the original and validation cohorts, the classifier was reported to diagnose cytomegalovirus status with high specificity and sensitivity. Most CMV-associated TCR beta chains appeared to be HLA-restricted in a later analysis, and the HLA associations seemed to be driven largely by CMV exposure. The earlier analysis of a few hundred of the donors excluded roughly 17 rarely observed V segments, including chromosome 9 orphons, because counts were too low. A few of the identified cytomegalovirus-associated TCR beta chains were confirmed in vitro to be specific for cytomegalovirus antigens. According to the authors, the approach could potentially be generalized to other disease states and immunological phenotypes. A later genetic analysis reported fewer N-insertions in productive TCRs among donors in an Asian-associated ancestry cluster than the approximately 670-donor mean. A later analysis found that HLA-associated TCR beta chains were more clonally expanded and had lower generation probabilities than equally common non-associated chains. A later analysis reported that several top co-occurrence clusters appeared linked to parvovirus B19, influenza, CMV and Epstein-Barr virus. A cluster of highly shared sequence variants was judged likely to represent a technical artifact of the sequencing pipeline. Most TCR sequences were observed very rarely across donors, whereas some public TCRs were present in many individuals. Because the 87-base-pair reads could not distinguish some IMGT-functional V segments, including TRBV6-2 and TRBV6-3, those segments were excluded. In an earlier analysis of 587 of the donors, most TCR beta V segments appeared in productive rearrangements about 90% or about 30% of the time, broadly matching IMGT annotations. When HLA alleles, especially DR and DQ, strongly co-occurred, attributing TCR associations to individual alleles was difficult. A further reported finding was that TCR beta sequences accurately predicted the HLA-A and HLA-B alleles for most subjects in the first cohort.

On this clone: No antigen is known for it. Base qualities were left out, and no much larger clone turns up one base away.

This sequence uses TRBV5-1 and TRBJ2-5; D gene: possibly TRBD1, on 6 matching bases. Sequenced input: PBMCs. This sequence originates from a man aged 35 to 55 in good health and CMV-seropositive. The DNA sequence reads TGCGCCAGCAGCCTTCAAAGGGGGGAGACCCAGTACTTC. This codes for CASSLQRGETQYF.